This is a list of T cell receptor beta chains from one sample in a study of blood T cell repertoires in COVID-19. Sequencing was performed with immunoSEQ multiplex PCR; in TCRdb, only in-frame clones are kept and a portion is missing. The sample carries 250,000 to 350,000 clones, approximately 86% recorded once. What was sequenced was peripheral blood. Receptors were obtained from a human donor with COVID-19, enrolled during active disease. The donor label of this sample is uncertain. The CDR3 runs from the conserved cysteine through the conserved F or W. A D gene is named only where the DNA matches it firmly. Expanded clones get a size class; other rows say once, few or many, or leave the size out.

size	V	D	J	DNA	CDR3
.	TRBV10-3	TRBD1	TRBJ1-2	TGTGCCATCAGTGATAGCAGGGGGCTTGGCTATGGCTACACCTTC	CAISDSRGLGYGYTF
.	TRBV10-3	TRBD2	TRBJ2-2	TGTGCCATCCGTAGCGGGAGTCAGTTGGACGGGGAGCTGTTTTTT	CAIRSGSQLDGELFF
many	TRBV2	TRBD1	TRBJ1-6	TGTGCCAGCAGTGAAGGGGACAGGGGGCTGACACCCCTCCACTTT	CASSEGDRGLTPLHF
.	TRBV7-9	.	TRBJ1-2	TGTGCCAGCAGCTTAGCGCTGGGGCGGTATGGCTACACCTTC	CASSLALGRYGYTF
.	TRBV19	TRBD1	TRBJ1-4	TGTGCCAGTAGTATAGTCGGGACAGCTAATGAAAAACTGTTTTTT	CASSIVGTANEKLFF
.	TRBV6-5	.	TRBJ2-5	TGTGCCAGCAGTCCGAGGGCCCAGGTCCAAGAGACCCAGTACTTC	CASSPRAQVQETQYF
few	TRBV4-1	.	TRBJ2-1	TGCGCCAGCAGCCACCCAACTAGCAATGAGCAGTTCTTC	CASSHPTSNEQFF
.	TRBV11-3	.	TRBJ2-7	TGTGCCAGCAGCCCAAGGAGCGGCTACGAGCAGTACTTC	CASSPRSGYEQYF
.	TRBV28	.	TRBJ2-7	TGTGCCAGCAGCGTCAAGGGGGGGTATGACGACGAGCAGTACTTC	CASSVKGGYDDEQYF
.	TRBV9	.	TRBJ1-2	TGTGCCAGCAGCGCGTTGACAGGCGCCCTAAGTGGCTACACCTTC	CASSALTGALSGYTF
many	TRBV7-2	TRBD2	TRBJ2-2	TGTGCCAGCAGCTTACTAGCGGGAGTGAACACCGGGGAGCTGTTTTTT	CASSLLAGVNTGELFF
few	TRBV19	TRBD1	TRBJ1-5	TGTGCCAGTAGTGCCATCGACAGGGAGGAGCAGCCCCAGCATTTT	CASSAIDREEQPQHF
.	TRBV30	.	TRBJ2-7	TGTGCCTGGAGTAGAAGCAACTCCTTAGTATCCTACGAGCAGTACTTC	CAWSRSNSLVSYEQYF
.	TRBV30	.	TRBJ2-6	TGTGCCTGGAGTGCCGGACAGACCTCTGGGGCCAACGTCCTGACTTTC	CAWSAGQTSGANVLTF
.	TRBV10-3	.	TRBJ1-1	TGTGCCATCAGTGAGTCGACAGGTGGTCGTAGCGTGAACACTGAAGCTTTCTTT	CAISESTGGRSVNTEAFF
once	TRBV5-1	TRBD2	TRBJ2-1	TGCGCCAGCAGCTTCGGACTAGCGGGAGGTACCGGCTCCTACAATGAGCAGTTCTTC	CASSFGLAGGTGSYNEQFF
.	TRBV2	.	TRBJ2-5	TGTGCCAGCAGTAACACTAGATCCTACCAAGAGACCCAGTACTTC	CASSNTRSYQETQYF
few	TRBV11-2	TRBD1	TRBJ2-7	TGTGCCAGCAGCCCGCCCTCTAACAGGGGAAACCCCGAGCAGTACTTC	CASSPPSNRGNPEQYF
.	TRBV9	.	TRBJ2-5	TGTGCCAGCAGCCCTCATGGACAGCAAGAGACCCAGTACTTC	CASSPHGQQETQYF
.	TRBV9	TRBD2	TRBJ2-3	TGTGCCAGCAGCGTACGCACCGGGAGGGAGACAGATACGCAGTATTTT	CASSVRTGRETDTQYF
few	TRBV7-8	TRBD1	TRBJ1-5	TGTGCCAGCAGCTTAGTAGGCAGGACAGGCGGCAATCAGCCCCAGCATTTT	CASSLVGRTGGNQPQHF
.	TRBV6-2/TRBV6-3	TRBD1	TRBJ1-2	TGTGCCAGCAGTTTATCGTTTGGTTGGGACAGTGATTATGGCTACACCTTC	CASSLSFGWDSDYGYTF
.	TRBV18	TRBD1	TRBJ2-2	TGTGCCAGCTCGGTCACAGGGGACACCGGGGAGCTGTTTTTT	CASSVTGDTGELFF
once	TRBV7-9	.	TRBJ2-7	TGTGCCAGCAGCTTACGGGCAGGGGAAGGCTACGAGCAGTACTTC	CASSLRAGEGYEQYF